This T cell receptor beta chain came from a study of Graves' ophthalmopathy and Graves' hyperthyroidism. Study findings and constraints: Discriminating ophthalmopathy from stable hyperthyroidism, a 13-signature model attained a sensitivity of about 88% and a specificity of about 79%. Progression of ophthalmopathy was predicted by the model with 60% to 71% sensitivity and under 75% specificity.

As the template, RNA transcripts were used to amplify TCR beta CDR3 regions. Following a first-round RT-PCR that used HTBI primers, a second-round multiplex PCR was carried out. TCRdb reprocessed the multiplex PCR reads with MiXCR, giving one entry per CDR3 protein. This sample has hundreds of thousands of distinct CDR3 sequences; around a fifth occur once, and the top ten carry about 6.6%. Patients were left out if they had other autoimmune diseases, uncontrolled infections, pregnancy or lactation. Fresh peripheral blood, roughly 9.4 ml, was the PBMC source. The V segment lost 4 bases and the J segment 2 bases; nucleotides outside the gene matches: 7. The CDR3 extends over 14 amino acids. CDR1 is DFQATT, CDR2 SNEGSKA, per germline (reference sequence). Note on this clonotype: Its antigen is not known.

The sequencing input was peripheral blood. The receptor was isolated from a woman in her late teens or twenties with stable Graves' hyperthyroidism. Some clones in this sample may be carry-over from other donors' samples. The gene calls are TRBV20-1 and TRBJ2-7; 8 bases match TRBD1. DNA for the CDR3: TGCAGTGCTACCGCCGGGACAGGCGCCTACGAGCAGTACTTC. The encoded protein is CSATAGTGAYEQYF.